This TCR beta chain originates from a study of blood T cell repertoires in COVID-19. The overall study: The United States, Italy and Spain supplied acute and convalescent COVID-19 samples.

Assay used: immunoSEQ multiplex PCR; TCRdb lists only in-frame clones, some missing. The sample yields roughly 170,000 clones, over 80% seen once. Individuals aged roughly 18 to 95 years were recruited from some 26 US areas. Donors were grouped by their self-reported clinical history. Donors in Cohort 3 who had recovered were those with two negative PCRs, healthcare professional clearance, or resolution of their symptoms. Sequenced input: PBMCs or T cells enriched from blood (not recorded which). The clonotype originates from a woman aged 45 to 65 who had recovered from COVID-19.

This CDR3 is CASGSFYPGLMGTEAFF. The CDR3 DNA follows: TGTGCTAGTGGTTCCTTTTATCCAGGGCTAATGGGGACTGAAGCTTTCTTT. This chain links TRBV12-5 with TRBJ1-1; possible D gene TRBD1, 5 bases. The length of the CDR3 is 17 residues. Germline V lookup: CDR1 LGHNT, CDR2 FRNRAP. The ends were cut back, 4 bases at V and 5 bases at J, with 23 bases in the middle. The whole variable domain, filled in from reference TRBV12-5 and TRBJ1-1, reads DARVTQTPRHKVTEMGQEVTMRCQPILGHNTVFWYRQTMMQGLELLAYFRNRAPLDDSGMPKDRFSAEMPDATLATLKIQPSEPRDSAVYFCASGSFYPGLMGTEAFFGQGTRLTVV.